The clone carrying this T cell receptor (beta chain) was detected ten times or more. Its antigen remains unidentified. The read gets to within 3 residues of the CDR3 end, and the germline J gene fills in the rest. Patients and controls were mostly of Caucasian heritage. The data belong to a study of T cell clonality in common variable immunodeficiency. Study-wide findings and caveats: Repertoire-complication correlations in CVID were limited by patient heterogeneity. T cell subpopulation sequencing would be needed to explain CVID clonality.

Control and CVID samples contributed equal amounts of genomic DNA. Data came from immunoSEQ multiplex PCR; TCRdb stores just in-frame clones and leaves some out. The table lists 60,000 to 75,000 clones, with no singletons. CDR1 is KGHSH and CDR2 is LQKENI in the germline V gene. There are 15 residues in the CDR3. Trimming took 1 base from V and 4 from J, leaving 12 bases between them. Specimen: peripheral blood mononuclear cells. This TCR was recovered from a person aged 18-70 years in good health. V gene TRBV18 combines with J gene TRBJ2-3; weak D call: TRBD1 (5 bases). CDR3 bases read: TGTGCCAGCTCACCACAGTTAGGGGCAGCAGATACG. As protein: CASSPQLGAADT. Given in full, the CDR3 is CASSPQLGAADTQYF.